This T cell receptor (beta chain) appears in the sequencing data of a study of beta chain features in type 1 diabetes (dated by TCRdb to the late 2010s). Regarding the research as a whole: Patients and healthy donors did not differ in mean age, gender distribution, total cell number or subset yield. A total of around 110,000,000 sorted cells were examined across all samples, and RNA yield correlated strongly with the number of cells per subset. In the study, recently diagnosed type 1 diabetes patients and matched healthy donors were compared on the TCRB repertoires of their sorted circulating CD4+ T cell subsets. Whereas all 28 donors provided naive and central memory subsets, regulatory and stem cell-like memory subsets were isolated from just 8 patients and roughly eight healthy donors. Study-wide findings and limitations: Because cDNA was sequenced instead of genomic DNA, activated cells with high expression could be over-represented, although the groups did not differ in activation or CD3 levels. PCR may preferentially amplify shorter templates, but because patient and control samples were amplified and corrected together, any resulting skew would affect both groups equally. In all four CD4+ subsets, TCRB CDR3 length was moderately but significantly shorter in type 1 diabetes patients. HLA sub-analyses involved small numbers of individuals, so any influence of HLA type on TCRB rearrangement remained unresolved. At VDJ recombination sites, patients with type 1 diabetes made fewer insertions and deleted more nucleotides, a pattern implying thymic rearrangement abnormalities. Naive, central memory and regulatory TCRB repertoires appeared to be more alike among patients than among healthy donors.

The High Capacity cDNA Reverse Transcription Kit was used to reverse transcribe all of the isolated RNA, meaning that expressed TCRB transcripts were what got sequenced. Naive, central memory and regulatory T cell samples underwent deep immunoSEQ sequencing, averaging about 3.57 million total reads per sample. Sorted cells were lysed in RLT buffer and RNA was extracted with DNase-treated RNeasy Micro or Mini kits, depending on cell number. To prevent cross-contamination, every cell subset was processed on its own, while patient and healthy donor samples were processed together. Using the immunoSEQ multiplex PCR, TCRB sequences were amplified from cDNA into 87-bp fragments spanning the CDR3 region. Sequencing of the amplicons was performed on the Illumina HiSeq platform. As for the authors' bioinformatics: Synthetic template baselines were used to correct PCR bias computationally, reads within Hamming distance 2 were collapsed together, and singletons that could not be merged were discarded. Reads were aligned against IMGT to assign V, D and J genes, CDR3 length and insertions or deletions at six rearrangement sites. Clonotype counts were normalized to sorted cell number within each subset before computing true diversity and Gini coefficients with the tcR R package. Repertoire sharing was quantified using the overlap coefficient calculated on TCRB nucleotide sequences. TCRdb provides this immuneACCESS table in a form limited to in-frame rearrangements. Some clones are lacking; in checked studies, under half of them reflect an unresolved V gene, and why the rest are absent is not known. The DNA gave D and trimming, while V, J and clone size come from that table. The sample table lists 50,000 to 70,000 clones, about 47% of them with a count of one. Clones ranked in the top ten supply 2% to 3% of the sample.

CDR1 KGHSH and CDR2 LQKENI were looked up in the germline V gene. The CDR3 goes from the cysteine to the phenylalanine over 16 residues. Just CDR3 DNA is preserved here, 48 bases in frame from base 1. Concerning this clone itself: The antigen it binds to is not known. Sequence at one end of the junction differs from germline and may be a read error. Distinct nucleotide sequences in the sample also encode this CDR3.

Each donor gave one peripheral blood draw, roughly 110 mL on average, collected into heparinised tubes. Naive, central memory, regulatory and stem cell-like memory CD4+ T cells were sorted on a BD FACSAria II using a panel including CD45RO, CCR7, CD25, CD127, CD95 and CD27. All sorted populations exceeded 98% purity. Right away, PBMCs were isolated by Lymphoprep density gradient centrifugation and were stained directly, with no culture step. So that batch effects would be minimized, each experiment stained and sorted samples in pairs, pairing one healthy donor with one patient. Recombination linked TRBV18 to TRBJ1-6, with 8 junctional bases fitting TRBD1. This receptor was identified in a middle-aged woman with type 1 diabetes. Sequenced material: Tregs from blood. The label giving this sample's cell subset or site can be read as: regulatory CD4+ T cells. The CDR3 region has the sequence CAGSPRGQGTNSPLHF. In nucleotide form, the sequence is TGTGCCGGCTCACCGAGAGGACAGGGAACGAATTCCCCCCTCCACTTT. When the CDR3 is completed using the reference TRBV18 and TRBJ1-6 genes on either side, the full variable domain is NAGVMQNPRHLVRRRGQEARLRCSPMKGHSHVYWYRQLPEEGLKFMVYLQKENIIDESGMPKERFSAEFPKEGPSILRIQQVVRGDSAAYFCAGSPRGQGTNSPLHFGNGTRLTVT.